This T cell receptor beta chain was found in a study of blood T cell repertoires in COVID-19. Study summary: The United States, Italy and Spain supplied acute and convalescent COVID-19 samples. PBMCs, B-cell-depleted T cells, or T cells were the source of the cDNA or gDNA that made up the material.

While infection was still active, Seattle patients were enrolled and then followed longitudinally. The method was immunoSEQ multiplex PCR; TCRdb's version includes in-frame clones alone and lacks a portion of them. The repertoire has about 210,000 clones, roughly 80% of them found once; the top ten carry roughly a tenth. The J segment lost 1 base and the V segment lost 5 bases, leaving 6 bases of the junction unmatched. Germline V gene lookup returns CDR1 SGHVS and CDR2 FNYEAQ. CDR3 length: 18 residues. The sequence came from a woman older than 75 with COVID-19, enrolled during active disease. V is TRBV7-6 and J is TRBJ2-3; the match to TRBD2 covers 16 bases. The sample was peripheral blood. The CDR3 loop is CASSPGTSGGGGTDTQYF. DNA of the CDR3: TGTGCCAGCAGCCCCGGGACTAGCGGGGGGGGAGGCACAGATACGCAGTATTTT.